This is a list of T cell receptor beta chains from one sample in a study of cytomegalovirus exposure and HLA in healthy donors. Generated by immunoSEQ multiplex PCR, the TCRdb table keeps only in-frame clones and is missing some. Of under 150,000 clones in the sample, roughly 10% were seen once. The specimen sequenced was PBMCs. These receptors originate from a male donor in good health and CMV-seronegative. Each CDR3 is given with its conserved first and last residue. The order of the fields is V gene, clone size, J gene, D gene, CDR3 protein, CDR3 DNA. D genes are given only for firm matches. Expanded clones get a size class; other rows say once, few or many, or leave the size out.

v_call: TRBV29-1
clone_size: few
j_call: TRBJ1-2
d_call: TRBD1
cdr3_aa: CSVEGLDRPAPGYTF
cdr3_nt: TGCAGCGTTGAAGGGTTGGACAGGCCGGCTCCTGGCTACACCTTC

v_call: TRBV5-4
clone_size: few
j_call: TRBJ2-7
d_call: TRBD2
cdr3_aa: CASSPSGTSGAWRHF
cdr3_nt: TGTGCCAGCAGCCCCTCCGGGACTAGCGGGGCCTGGCGGCATTTC

v_call: TRBV28
clone_size: few
j_call: TRBJ2-6
d_call: TRBD1
cdr3_aa: CASSLDRARSSGANVLTF
cdr3_nt: TGTGCCAGCAGTCTCGACAGGGCTCGCAGCTCTGGGGCCAACGTCCTGACTTTC

v_call: TRBV5-1
clone_size: NA
j_call: TRBJ1-2
d_call: TRBD1
cdr3_aa: CASSPEVGTGGDGYTF
cdr3_nt: TGCGCCAGCAGCCCGGAAGTCGGGACAGGGGGCGATGGCTACACCTTC

v_call: TRBV5-6
clone_size: few
j_call: TRBJ2-5
d_call: NA
cdr3_aa: CASSLAGSGSETQYF
cdr3_nt: TGTGCCAGCAGCTTGGCGGGTAGCGGATCAGAGACCCAGTACTTC

v_call: TRBV5-1
clone_size: NA
j_call: TRBJ1-1
d_call: NA
cdr3_aa: CASSLVWTPATEAFF
cdr3_nt: TGCGCCAGCAGCTTGGTTTGGACACCAGCCACTGAAGCTTTCTTT

v_call: TRBV7-2
clone_size: few
j_call: TRBJ2-7
d_call: NA
cdr3_aa: CASSLWSGSSYEQYF
cdr3_nt: TGTGCCAGCAGCCTGTGGAGCGGGTCCTCGTACGAGCAGTACTTC

v_call: TRBV9
clone_size: few
j_call: TRBJ1-1
d_call: NA
cdr3_aa: CASSVGHLNTEAFF
cdr3_nt: TGTGCCAGCAGCGTAGGACACTTGAACACTGAAGCTTTCTTT

v_call: TRBV19
clone_size: few
j_call: TRBJ2-1
d_call: TRBD2
cdr3_aa: CASSLSSGSYNEQFF
cdr3_nt: TGTGCCAGCAGCCTTTCTAGCGGCTCCTACAATGAGCAGTTCTTC

v_call: TRBV5-4
clone_size: few
j_call: TRBJ1-2
d_call: TRBD1
cdr3_aa: CASSKDRDYTF
cdr3_nt: TGTGCCAGCAGCAAGGACAGGGACTACACCTTC

v_call: TRBV28
clone_size: NA
j_call: TRBJ2-1
d_call: NA
cdr3_aa: CASTAAADSSYNEQFF
cdr3_nt: TGTGCCAGCACTGCGGCGGCCGACAGCTCCTACAATGAGCAGTTCTTC

v_call: TRBV27
clone_size: few
j_call: TRBJ2-5
d_call: TRBD2
cdr3_aa: CASSLSAGGQETQYF
cdr3_nt: TGTGCCAGCAGTTTGTCAGCGGGGGGCCAAGAGACCCAGTACTTC

v_call: TRBV6-5
clone_size: NA
j_call: TRBJ1-4
d_call: NA
cdr3_aa: CATRAPGGEKLFF
cdr3_nt: TGTGCCACAAGAGCCCCGGGGGGTGAAAAACTGTTTTTT

v_call: TRBV18
clone_size: NA
j_call: TRBJ2-2
d_call: NA
cdr3_aa: CASSPRRGADTGELFF
cdr3_nt: TGTGCCAGCTCACCAAGGAGGGGCGCGGACACCGGGGAGCTGTTTTTT

v_call: TRBV7-9
clone_size: NA
j_call: TRBJ2-2
d_call: TRBD1
cdr3_aa: CASSPPPHRGPGELFF
cdr3_nt: TGTGCCAGCAGCCCCCCGCCCCACAGGGGACCCGGGGAGCTGTTTTTT

v_call: TRBV28
clone_size: few
j_call: TRBJ1-1
d_call: NA
cdr3_aa: CASSVPSTGNTEAFF
cdr3_nt: TGTGCCAGCAGCGTCCCTTCGACAGGGAACACTGAAGCTTTCTTT

v_call: TRBV6-1
clone_size: NA
j_call: TRBJ1-4
d_call: TRBD1
cdr3_aa: CASTNRGWEKLFF
cdr3_nt: TGTGCCAGCACGAACAGGGGGTGGGAAAAACTGTTTTTT

v_call: TRBV4-3
clone_size: NA
j_call: TRBJ2-1
d_call: NA
cdr3_aa: CASSQDNNIVFNEQFF
cdr3_nt: TGCGCCAGCAGCCAAGATAACAACATTGTGTTCAATGAGCAGTTCTTC

v_call: TRBV7-9
clone_size: few
j_call: TRBJ2-1
d_call: NA
cdr3_aa: CASSLSGLDNEQFF
cdr3_nt: TGTGCCAGCAGCTTATCCGGACTCGACAATGAGCAGTTCTTC

v_call: TRBV11-3
clone_size: few
j_call: TRBJ2-1
d_call: TRBD2
cdr3_aa: CASSYEGTSGRYNEQFF
cdr3_nt: TGTGCCAGCAGCTACGAAGGGACTAGCGGGAGGTACAATGAGCAGTTCTTC

v_call: TRBV6-5
clone_size: few
j_call: TRBJ2-1
d_call: NA
cdr3_aa: CASSDPGYNEQFF
cdr3_nt: TGTGCCAGCAGTGATCCGGGGTACAATGAGCAGTTCTTC

v_call: TRBV6-1
clone_size: NA
j_call: TRBJ1-2
d_call: NA
cdr3_aa: CASSVDRRLLNYGYTF
cdr3_nt: TGTGCCAGCAGTGTTGACAGGCGGTTACTTAACTATGGCTACACCTTC

v_call: TRBV2
clone_size: NA
j_call: TRBJ2-2
d_call: TRBD2
cdr3_aa: CASSGRLAGNTGELFF
cdr3_nt: TGTGCCAGCAGTGGACGGCTAGCGGGGAACACCGGGGAGCTGTTTTTT

v_call: TRBV5-6
clone_size: NA
j_call: TRBJ1-4
d_call: NA
cdr3_aa: CASSLAWSTATNEKLFF
cdr3_nt: TGTGCCAGCAGCTTGGCCTGGAGTACGGCAACTAATGAAAAACTGTTTTTT

v_call: TRBV4-3
clone_size: NA
j_call: TRBJ2-3
d_call: TRBD2
cdr3_aa: CASSWRLAGNGPDTQYF
cdr3_nt: TGCGCCAGCAGCTGGCGACTAGCGGGAAATGGGCCAGATACGCAGTATTTT

v_call: TRBV7-9
clone_size: few
j_call: TRBJ1-1
d_call: NA
cdr3_aa: CASSRTDVTEAFF
cdr3_nt: TGTGCCAGCAGCCGGACAGACGTCACTGAAGCTTTCTTT

v_call: TRBV5-6
clone_size: few
j_call: TRBJ1-2
d_call: NA
cdr3_aa: CASSLSGGVDGYTF
cdr3_nt: TGTGCCAGCAGCTTAAGTGGGGGGGTAGATGGCTACACCTTC

v_call: TRBV30
clone_size: few
j_call: TRBJ2-1
d_call: TRBD2
cdr3_aa: CAWTAERERDNEQFF
cdr3_nt: TGTGCCTGGACTGCTGAGCGGGAAAGAGATAATGAGCAGTTCTTC